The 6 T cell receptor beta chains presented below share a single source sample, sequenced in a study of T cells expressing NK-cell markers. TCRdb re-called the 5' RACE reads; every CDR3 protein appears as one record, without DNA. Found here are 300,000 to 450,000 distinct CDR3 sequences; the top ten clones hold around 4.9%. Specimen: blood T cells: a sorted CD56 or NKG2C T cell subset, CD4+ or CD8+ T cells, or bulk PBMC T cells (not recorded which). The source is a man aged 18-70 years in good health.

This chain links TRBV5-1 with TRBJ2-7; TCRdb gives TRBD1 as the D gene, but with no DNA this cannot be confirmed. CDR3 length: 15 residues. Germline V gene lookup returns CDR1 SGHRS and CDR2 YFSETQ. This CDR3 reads CASSLLTGQAYEQYF. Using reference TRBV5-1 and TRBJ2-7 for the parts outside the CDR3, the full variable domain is KAGVTQTPRYLIKTRGQQVTLSCSPISGHRSVSWYQQTPGQGLQFLFEYFSETQRNKGNFPGRFSGRQFSNSRSEMNVSTLELGDSALYLCASSLLTGQAYEQYFGPGTRLTVT.

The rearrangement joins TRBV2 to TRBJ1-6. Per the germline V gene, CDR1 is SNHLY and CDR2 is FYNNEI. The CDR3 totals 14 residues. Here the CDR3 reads CASSDHSRGSPLHF.

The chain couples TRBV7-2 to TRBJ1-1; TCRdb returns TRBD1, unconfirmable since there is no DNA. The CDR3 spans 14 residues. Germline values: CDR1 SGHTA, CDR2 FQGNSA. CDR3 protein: CASSLRGGNTEIFF.

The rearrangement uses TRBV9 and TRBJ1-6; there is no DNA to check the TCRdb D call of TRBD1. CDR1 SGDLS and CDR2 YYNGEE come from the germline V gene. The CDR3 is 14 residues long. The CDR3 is CASSGGLQDSPLHF.

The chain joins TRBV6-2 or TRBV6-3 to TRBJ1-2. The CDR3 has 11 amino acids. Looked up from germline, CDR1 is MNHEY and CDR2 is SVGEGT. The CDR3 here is CASRTALGYTF.

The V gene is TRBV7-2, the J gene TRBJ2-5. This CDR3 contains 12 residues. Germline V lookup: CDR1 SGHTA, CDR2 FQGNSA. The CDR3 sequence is CASTSMGQTQYF.